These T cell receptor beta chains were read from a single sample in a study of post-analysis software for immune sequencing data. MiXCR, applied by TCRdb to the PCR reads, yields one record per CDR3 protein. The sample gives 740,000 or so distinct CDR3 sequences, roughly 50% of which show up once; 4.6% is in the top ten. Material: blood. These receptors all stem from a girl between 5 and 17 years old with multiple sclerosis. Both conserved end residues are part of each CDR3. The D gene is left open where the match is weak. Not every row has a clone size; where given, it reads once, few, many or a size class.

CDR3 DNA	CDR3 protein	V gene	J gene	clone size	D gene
TGTGCCACCAGCAGAGCCAGGGCGCCCCAAGAGACCCAGTACTTC	CATSRARAPQETQYF	TRBV15	TRBJ2-5	few	.
TGTGCCAGCAGTTACGACATCAGGGGCCCCTCCTACAATGAGCAGTTCTTC	CASSYDIRGPSYNEQFF	TRBV6-2/TRBV6-3	TRBJ2-1	.	.
TGCAGTGCTAGGGACAGGAATGGATCGCATGGCTACACCTTC	CSARDRNGSHGYTF	TRBV20-1	TRBJ1-2	.	TRBD1
TGTGCCAGCAGCGCGGACAGCAGTAATTCACCCCTCCACTTT	CASSADSSNSPLHF	TRBV2	TRBJ1-6	.	.
TGCAGCATCCGGGACAGGGGGTCTGGGGCCAACGTCCTGACTTTC	CSIRDRGSGANVLTF	TRBV29-1	TRBJ2-6	.	TRBD1
TGTGCCAGCAGCCAAGATGGGCAGCAAGAGACCCAGTACTTC	CASSQDGQQETQYF	TRBV14	TRBJ2-5	.	.
TGTGCCAGCAGCGAACAGGGAACCTGGTACCAAGAGACCCAGTACTTC	CASSEQGTWYQETQYF	TRBV14	TRBJ2-5	.	.
TGCAGCGCCCGGACAGGGGTCGACACCGGGGAGCTGTTTTTT	CSARTGVDTGELFF	TRBV29-1	TRBJ2-2	.	TRBD1
TGTGCCAGCAGCTTAGGCCCGGGGTGGCAGTTCTTC	CASSLGPGWQFF	TRBV7-2	TRBJ2-1	few	.
TGTGCCAGTAGTATAGTAGGACAGGGGACCTACGAGCAGTACTTC	CASSIVGQGTYEQYF	TRBV19	TRBJ2-7	.	TRBD1
TGTGCCAGCAGGATCGGACGGTTATCCTACGAGCAGTACTTC	CASRIGRLSYEQYF	TRBV28	TRBJ2-7	.	.
TGTGCCAGCAGCTTAGAGGTAGCGGGAGGGCCTCGGTTGAATACGCAGTATTTT	CASSLEVAGGPRLNTQYF	TRBV7-9	TRBJ2-3	.	TRBD2
TGTGCCGGGGGAGCGGGAGCTAGAGATACGCAGTATTTT	CAGGAGARDTQYF	TRBV12-3/TRBV12-4	TRBJ2-3	.	TRBD2
TGTGCCAGCAGTTTTAGCATGAACACTGAAGCTTTCTTT	CASSFSMNTEAFF	TRBV11-3	TRBJ1-1	few	.
TGTGCCAGCAGCCCCCAGACAGGGACGGATGGCTACACCTTC	CASSPQTGTDGYTF	TRBV3-1	TRBJ1-2	.	TRBD1
TGTGCCACCCGACTAAGTGGAGGCTACGAGCAGTACTTC	CATRLSGGYEQYF	TRBV12-3/TRBV12-4	TRBJ2-7	.	.
TGCAGCGTTGAGGGCTTGGCCCAGGCGACCCAGTACTTC	CSVEGLAQATQYF	TRBV29-1	TRBJ2-5	.	.
TGTGCCATCAATGCGGGACAGGGGACTCCCTACGAGCAGTACTTC	CAINAGQGTPYEQYF	TRBV10-3	TRBJ2-7	few	TRBD1
TGCAGTGCTAGAGATCGGGGGCGCCTGGAGACCCAGTACTTC	CSARDRGRLETQYF	TRBV20-1	TRBJ2-5	.	.
TGTGCCAGCAGTGCGGGATCTGCGGGCTACACCTTC	CASSAGSAGYTF	TRBV12-3/TRBV12-4	TRBJ1-2	few	.
TGTGCCAGCAGTGAAAACACAGATACGCAGTATTTT	CASSENTDTQYF	TRBV25-1	TRBJ2-3	many	.
TGCAGTGCCGGGACACTAGAATATGGCAATGAGCAGTTCTTC	CSAGTLEYGNEQFF	TRBV20-1	TRBJ2-1	.	.
TGTGCCAGCAGCCCCCCTAGCGGGAGGAACGACAATGAGCAGTTCTTC	CASSPPSGRNDNEQFF	TRBV7-9	TRBJ2-1	.	TRBD2
TGCAGTGCTAGAGAGTGGCTAGCGGGGGGAAGCTCCTACGAGCAGTACTTC	CSAREWLAGGSSYEQYF	TRBV20-1	TRBJ2-7	.	TRBD2
TGTGCCAGCAGCCGGGGGACTAGAGAGGGTTGGGATACGCAGTATTTT	CASSRGTREGWDTQYF	TRBV7-3	TRBJ2-3	.	TRBD2
TGTGCCAGCCGTTTCCCAGGGGACTACGAGCAGTACTTC	CASRFPGDYEQYF	TRBV11-2	TRBJ2-7	.	.
TGTGCCAGCAGGGGTAGCGGGAGGGCCTTGGATCGCGAGCAGTACTTC	CASRGSGRALDREQYF	TRBV7-8	TRBJ2-7	.	TRBD2
TGTGCCAGCAGCCAAGAAGGGTGGGCAGATACGCAGTATTTT	CASSQEGWADTQYF	TRBV6-5	TRBJ2-3	.	.
TGTGCCAGCAGTTTTAACCGACAGGGTGCCTACAATGGGCAGTTCTTC	CASSFNRQGAYNGQFF	TRBV12-3/TRBV12-4	TRBJ2-1	.	TRBD1
TGTGCCAGCAGTGAAGCACATCGGGGGGATGAGCAGTTCTTC	CASSEAHRGDEQFF	TRBV2	TRBJ2-1	.	TRBD2
TGCAGTGCTCGGGGACTAGCGGGGGGTTTTCCCTACGAGCAGTACTTC	CSARGLAGGFPYEQYF	TRBV20-1	TRBJ2-7	.	TRBD2
TGTGCCACCAGTGATCCACCGGGACAGTACGAGCAGTACTTC	CATSDPPGQYEQYF	TRBV24-1	TRBJ2-7	.	TRBD1
TGCAGTGCCCCACAGGGGGCTGTAGATGGCTACACCTTC	CSAPQGAVDGYTF	TRBV20-1	TRBJ1-2	few	TRBD1
TGCGCCAGCAGCCAAGAATCAGGGAAATCCTACGAGCAGTACTTC	CASSQESGKSYEQYF	TRBV4-1	TRBJ2-7	.	.
TGTGCCAGCATCTCCCGAGAGGCGGGAGGGGCTAATGAGCAGTTCTTC	CASISREAGGANEQFF	TRBV12-3/TRBV12-4	TRBJ2-1	.	TRBD2
TGTGCCAGCAGACCGTACATGGGACCGCCTGATGGCTACACCTTC	CASRPYMGPPDGYTF	TRBV6-6	TRBJ1-2	.	.
TGCAGTGCTAGACGGCTAGCCTTAAGTAATGAGCAGTTCTTC	CSARRLALSNEQFF	TRBV20-1	TRBJ2-1	.	.
TGTGCCAGCTCACCCACCGTCCTCGGCAATCAGCCCCAGCATTTT	CASSPTVLGNQPQHF	TRBV18	TRBJ1-5	.	.
TGCGCCAGCAGGGCCGGGACAGGGGTGGAGTACAATGAGCAGTTCTTC	CASRAGTGVEYNEQFF	TRBV5-1	TRBJ2-1	.	TRBD1
TGTGCCAGCAGCCCCCATGGTAGCGGGACCTTAAGCTCCTACAATGAGCAGTTCTTC	CASSPHGSGTLSSYNEQFF	TRBV3-1	TRBJ2-1	.	TRBD2